A single sample gave rise to the 4 T cell receptor beta chains below, sequenced in a study of early T cells in non-severe SARS-CoV-2 infection. TCRdb re-analysed the 5' RACE reads in MiXCR, keeping a single row per CDR3 protein. The sample lists tens of thousands of distinct CDR3 sequences, about 12% occurring once. Sequencing input: whole blood. Every receptor here comes from an adult who was a healthcare worker with PCR-confirmed SARS-CoV-2 infection or an uninfected control (not recorded which).

This clonotype appeared many times. The chain couples TRBV7-9 to TRBJ2-3; D is possibly TRBD1 or TRBD2 (5 bases each). Looked up from germline, CDR1 is SEHNR and CDR2 is FQNEAQ (reference sequence). The CDR3 contains 12 residues. The V gene lost 5 bases and the J gene lost 6 bases, with 9 bases spanning the gap. Written as DNA, the CDR3 is TGTGCCAGCAGCACCGGGGCCGATACGCAGTATTTT. Translation: CASSTGADTQYF.

The rearrangement links TRBV10-3 to TRBJ1-1, with TRBD1 identical over 10 bases. Germline-derived CDR1 and CDR2 are ENHRY and SYGVKD. With V trimmed by 7 bases and J by 0 bases, 2 bases remained unmatched. This CDR3 has 14 residues. The CDR3 is CAIKGTGVNTEAFF. Written as DNA, the CDR3 is TGTGCCATCAAAGGGACAGGGGTGAACACTGAAGCTTTCTTT.

This clonotype was observed many times. The chain carries TRBV12-3 or TRBV12-4 and TRBJ2-1; no clear D. The CDR3 covers 14 residues. The V gene lost 6 bases and the J gene lost 4 bases, with 13 bases spanning the gap. The CDR3 DNA is TGTGCCAGCAGCTGGAGATCAGGTTACAATGAGCAGTTCTTC. It yields the protein CASSWRSGYNEQFF.

This clonotype was observed at least ten times. The V gene is TRBV6-5, the J gene TRBJ2-7; D possibly corresponds to TRBD2 (5 bases). Germline CDR1 reads MNHEY; CDR2 reads SVGAGI. V dropped 5 bases and J dropped 3 bases, with 20 bases sitting between them. The CDR3 contains 16 residues. In DNA form, the CDR3 reads TGTGCCAGCAGTAGAGAGGGCCGGGCCATGAGCTACGAGCAGTACTTC. Its translation is CASSREGRAMSYEQYF.